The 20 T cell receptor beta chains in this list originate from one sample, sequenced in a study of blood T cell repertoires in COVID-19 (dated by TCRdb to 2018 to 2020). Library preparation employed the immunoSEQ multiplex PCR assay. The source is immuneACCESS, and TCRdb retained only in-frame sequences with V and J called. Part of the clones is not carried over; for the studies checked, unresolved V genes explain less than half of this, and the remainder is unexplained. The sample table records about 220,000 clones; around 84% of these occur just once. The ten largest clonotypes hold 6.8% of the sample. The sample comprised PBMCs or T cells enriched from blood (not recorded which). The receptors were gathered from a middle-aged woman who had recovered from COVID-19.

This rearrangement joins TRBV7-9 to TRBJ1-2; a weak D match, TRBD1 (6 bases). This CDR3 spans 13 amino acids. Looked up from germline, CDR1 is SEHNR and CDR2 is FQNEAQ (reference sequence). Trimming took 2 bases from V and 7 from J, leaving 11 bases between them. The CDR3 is CASSLRQGLGYTF. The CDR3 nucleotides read TGTGCCAGCAGCTTAAGGCAGGGGCTTGGCTACACCTTC.

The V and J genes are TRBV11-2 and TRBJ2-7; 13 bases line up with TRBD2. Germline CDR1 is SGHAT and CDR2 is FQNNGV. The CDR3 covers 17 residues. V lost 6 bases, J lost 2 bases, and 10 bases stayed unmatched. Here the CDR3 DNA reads TGTGCCAGCAGGTGGGGGACTAGCGGGGCAAGCACCTACGAGCAGTACTTC. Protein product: CASRWGTSGASTYEQYF. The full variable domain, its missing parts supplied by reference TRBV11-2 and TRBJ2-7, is EAGVAQSPRYKIIEKRQSVAFWCNPISGHATLYWYQQILGQGPKLLIQFQNNGVVDDSQLPKDRFSAERLKGVDSTLKIQPAKLEDSAVYLCASRWGTSGASTYEQYFGPGTRLTVT.

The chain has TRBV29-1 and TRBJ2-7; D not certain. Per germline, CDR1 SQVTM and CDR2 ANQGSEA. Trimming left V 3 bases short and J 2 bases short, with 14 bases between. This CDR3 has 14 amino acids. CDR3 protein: CSVEVGAETYEQYF. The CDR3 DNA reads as TGCAGCGTTGAGGTCGGCGCGGAAACCTACGAGCAGTACTTC.

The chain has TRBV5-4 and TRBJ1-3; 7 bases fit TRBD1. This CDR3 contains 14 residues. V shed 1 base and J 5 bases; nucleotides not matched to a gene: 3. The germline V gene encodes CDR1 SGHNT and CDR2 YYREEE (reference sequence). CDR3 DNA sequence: TGTGCCAGCAGCTTGCGGGGACAGAGAAACACCATATATTTT. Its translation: CASSLRGQRNTIYF. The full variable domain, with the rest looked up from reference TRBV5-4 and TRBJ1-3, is ETGVTQSPTHLIKTRGQQVTLRCSSQSGHNTVSWYQQALGQGPQFIFQYYREEENGRGNFPPRFSGLQFPNYSSELNVNALELDDSALYLCASSLRGQRNTIYFGEGSWLTVV.

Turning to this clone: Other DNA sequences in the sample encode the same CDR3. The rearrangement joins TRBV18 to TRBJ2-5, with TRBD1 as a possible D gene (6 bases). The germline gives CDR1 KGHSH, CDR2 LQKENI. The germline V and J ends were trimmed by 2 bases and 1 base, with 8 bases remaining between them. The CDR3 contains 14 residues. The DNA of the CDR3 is TGTGCCAGCTCACCATCGGACAGCCAAGAGACCCAGTACTTC. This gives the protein CASSPSDSQETQYF.

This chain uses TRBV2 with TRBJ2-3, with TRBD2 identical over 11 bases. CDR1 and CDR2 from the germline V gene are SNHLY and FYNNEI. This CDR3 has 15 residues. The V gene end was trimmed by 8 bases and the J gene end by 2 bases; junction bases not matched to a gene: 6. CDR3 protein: CASALTSGNTDTQYF. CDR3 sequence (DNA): TGTGCCAGCGCCTTGACTAGCGGGAACACAGATACGCAGTATTTT.

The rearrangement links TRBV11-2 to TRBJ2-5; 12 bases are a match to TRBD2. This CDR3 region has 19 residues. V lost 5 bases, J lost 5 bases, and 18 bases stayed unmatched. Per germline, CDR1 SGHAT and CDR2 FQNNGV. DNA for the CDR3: TGTGCCAGCAGCCGGACCCCACGGGTTGCTAGCGGGAGGGGGGAGACCCAGTACTTC. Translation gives CASSRTPRVASGRGETQYF.

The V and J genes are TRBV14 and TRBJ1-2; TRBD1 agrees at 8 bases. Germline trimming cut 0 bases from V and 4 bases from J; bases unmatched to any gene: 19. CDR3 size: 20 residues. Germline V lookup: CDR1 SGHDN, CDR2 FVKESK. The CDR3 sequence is CASSQEWGARQGAISYGYTF. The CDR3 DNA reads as TGTGCCAGCAGCCAAGAATGGGGGGCACGGCAGGGGGCGATTTCCTATGGCTACACCTTC.

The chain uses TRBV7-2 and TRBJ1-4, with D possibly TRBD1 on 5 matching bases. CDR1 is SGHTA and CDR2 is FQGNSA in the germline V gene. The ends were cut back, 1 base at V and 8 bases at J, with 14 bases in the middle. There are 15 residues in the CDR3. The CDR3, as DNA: TGTGCCAGCAGCTTAGTAGCAGGGCTAGACGAAAAACTGTTTTTT. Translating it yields CASSLVAGLDEKLFF.

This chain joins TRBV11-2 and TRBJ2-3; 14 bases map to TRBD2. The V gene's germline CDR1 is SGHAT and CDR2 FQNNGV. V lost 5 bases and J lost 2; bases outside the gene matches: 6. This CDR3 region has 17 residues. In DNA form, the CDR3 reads TGTGCCAGCAGCGCCGGGACTAGCGGGGGTTTCACAGATACGCAGTATTTT. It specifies CASSAGTSGGFTDTQYF.

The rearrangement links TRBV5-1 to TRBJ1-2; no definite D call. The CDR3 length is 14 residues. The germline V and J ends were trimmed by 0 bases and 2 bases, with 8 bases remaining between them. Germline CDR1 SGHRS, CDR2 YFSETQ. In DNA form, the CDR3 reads TGCGCCAGCAGCTTGGAAACACCCAACTATGGCTACACCTTC. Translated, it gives CASSLETPNYGYTF.

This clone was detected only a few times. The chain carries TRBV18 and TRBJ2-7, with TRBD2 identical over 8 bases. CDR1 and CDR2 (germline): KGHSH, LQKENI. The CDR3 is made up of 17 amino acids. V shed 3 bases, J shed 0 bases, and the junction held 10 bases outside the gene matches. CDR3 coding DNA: TGTGCCAGCTCACCCTTTAGCGGGGCCCTCATCTCCTACGAGCAGTACTTC. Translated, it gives CASSPFSGALISYEQYF.

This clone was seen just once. As DNA, the CDR3 is TGTGCCACCAGCAGAGACGAGGGGGCTTCCTACGAGCAGTACTTC. It yields the protein CATSRDEGASYEQYF. The chain carries TRBV15 and TRBJ2-7, with 7 bases identical to TRBD1. The CDR3 length is 15 residues. The trim removed 0 bases at V and 1 base at J, leaving 3 bases unmatched. Germline-derived CDR1 and CDR2 are LNHNV and YYDKDF (reference sequence).

The CDR3 reads CASKPDRGLFYAENEQFF. In DNA, the CDR3 is TGTGCCAGCAAGCCAGACAGGGGGCTTTTTTACGCTGAGAATGAGCAGTTCTTC. The chain joins TRBV28 to TRBJ2-1, with TRBD1 matching 10 bases. Trimming removed 7 bases from V and 7 bases from J; junction bases left unmatched: 19. CDR3 length: 18 residues. Germline CDR1 reads MDHEN; CDR2 reads SYDVKM.

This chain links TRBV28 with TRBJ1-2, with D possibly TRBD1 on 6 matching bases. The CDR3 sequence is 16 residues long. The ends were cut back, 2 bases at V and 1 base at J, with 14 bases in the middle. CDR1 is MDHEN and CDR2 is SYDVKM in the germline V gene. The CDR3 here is CASSLGGGGFNYGYTF. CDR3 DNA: TGTGCCAGCAGTTTAGGGGGAGGGGGTTTTAACTATGGCTACACCTTC.

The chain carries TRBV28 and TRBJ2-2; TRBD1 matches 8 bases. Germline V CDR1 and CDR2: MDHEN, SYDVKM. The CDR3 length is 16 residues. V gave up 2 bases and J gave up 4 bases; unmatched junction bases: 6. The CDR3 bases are TGTGCCAGCAGTTTAATCAGGGGGCAAGGCACCGGGGAGCTGTTTTTT. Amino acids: CASSLIRGQGTGELFF.

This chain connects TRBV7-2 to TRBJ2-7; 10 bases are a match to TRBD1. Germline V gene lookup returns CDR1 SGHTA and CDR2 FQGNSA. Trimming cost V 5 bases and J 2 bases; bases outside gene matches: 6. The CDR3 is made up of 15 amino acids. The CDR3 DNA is TGTGCCAGCAGCCGCGCCGGGACAGGGGCCTACGAGCAGTACGTC. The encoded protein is CASSRAGTGAYEQYV.

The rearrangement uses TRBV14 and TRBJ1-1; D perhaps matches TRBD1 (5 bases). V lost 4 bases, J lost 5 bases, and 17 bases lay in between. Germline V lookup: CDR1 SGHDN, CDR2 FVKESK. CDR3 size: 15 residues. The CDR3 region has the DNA TGTGCCAGCAGCCGACAGACCCTGCGAGGAACTGAAGCTTTCTTT. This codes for CASSRQTLRGTEAFF.

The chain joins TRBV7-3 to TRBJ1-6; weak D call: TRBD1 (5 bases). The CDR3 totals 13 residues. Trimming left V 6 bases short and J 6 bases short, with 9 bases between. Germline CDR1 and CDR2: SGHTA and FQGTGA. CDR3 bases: TGTGCCAGCAGGGACAATACTAATTCACCCCTCCACTTT. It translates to CASRDNTNSPLHF.

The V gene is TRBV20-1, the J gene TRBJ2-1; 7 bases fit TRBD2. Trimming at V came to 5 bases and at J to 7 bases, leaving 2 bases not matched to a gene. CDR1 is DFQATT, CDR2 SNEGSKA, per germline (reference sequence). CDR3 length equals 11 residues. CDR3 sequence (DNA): TGCAGTGCTGGGACTAATAATGAGCAGTTCTTC. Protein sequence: CSAGTNNEQFF.